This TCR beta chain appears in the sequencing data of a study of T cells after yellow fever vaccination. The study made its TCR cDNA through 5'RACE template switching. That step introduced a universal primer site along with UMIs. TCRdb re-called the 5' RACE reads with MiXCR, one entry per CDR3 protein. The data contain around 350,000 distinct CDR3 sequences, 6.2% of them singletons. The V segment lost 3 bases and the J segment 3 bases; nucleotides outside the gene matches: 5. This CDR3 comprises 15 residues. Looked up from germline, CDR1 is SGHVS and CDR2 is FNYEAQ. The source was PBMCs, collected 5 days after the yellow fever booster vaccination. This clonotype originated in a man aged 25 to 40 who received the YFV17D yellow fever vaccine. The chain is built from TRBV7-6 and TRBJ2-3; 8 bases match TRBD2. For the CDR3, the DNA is TGTGCCAGCAGCTTTGGGCGCGGGAGGACAGATACGCAGTATTTT. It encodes CASSFGRGRTDTQYF. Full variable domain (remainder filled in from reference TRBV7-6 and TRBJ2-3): GAGVSQSPRYKVTKRGQDVALRCDPISGHVSLYWYRQALGQGPEFLTYFNYEAQQDKSGLPNDRFSAERPEGSISTLTIQRTEQRDSAMYRCASSFGRGRTDTQYFGPGTRLTVL.